These 25 T cell receptor beta chains were all obtained from the same sample, sequenced in a study of blood T cell repertoires in COVID-19. Method: immunoSEQ multiplex PCR; TCRdb's copy keeps in-frame clones and lacks some. The repertoire holds 110,000 to 150,000 clones, 80% to 85% seen once, with around 8.4% in the top ten. Specimen: peripheral blood. The receptors derive from a human donor in a cohort sampled during active COVID-19.

The V gene is TRBV19, the J gene TRBJ2-5; 8 nucleotides line up with TRBD1. Per the germline V gene, CDR1 is LNHDA and CDR2 is SQIVND (reference sequence). CDR3 length: 14 amino acids. V shed 4 bases, J shed 5 bases, and the junction held 6 bases outside the gene matches. CDR3 loop: CASSTRQGKETQYF. DNA of the CDR3: TGTGCCAGTAGTACTCGACAGGGGAAGGAGACCCAGTACTTC.

Concerning this clone: One junction end does not reproduce the germline sequence, and a read error may be involved. The V and J genes are TRBV24-1 and TRBJ1-1; perhaps TRBD1 as D (6 bases). The CDR3 totals 14 residues. Germline V gene data show CDR1 as KGHDR and CDR2 as SFDVKD. The CDR3 DNA is TGTGCCACCAGTGATTCTACAGGGAACGCTGAAGCTTTCTTT. Its translation: CATSDSTGNAEAFF.

The rearrangement uses TRBV6-5 and TRBJ1-6, with 7 bases fitting TRBD1. The germline V gene has CDR1 MNHEY and CDR2 SVGAGI. This CDR3 has 14 residues. V was clipped by 7 bases and J by 8 bases; unmatched bases: 8. The CDR3 protein is CASNRGRWDSPLHF. In DNA form, the CDR3 reads TGTGCCAGCAACAGGGGTAGATGGGATTCACCCCTCCACTTT.

V and J are TRBV6-5 and TRBJ1-3, with 11 nucleotides matching TRBD1. The CDR3 is 15 residues long. V lost 5 bases, J lost 7 bases, and 7 bases stayed unmatched. The germline CDR1 and CDR2 sequences are MNHEY and SVGAGI. The CDR3 sequence: CASSPSRDRGNTIYF. In DNA form, the CDR3 reads TGTGCCAGCAGTCCGTCCCGGGACAGGGGGAACACCATATATTTT.

A few counts support this clone. The J gene is TRBJ1-1, the V gene TRBV5-8; 7 nucleotides agree with TRBD1. The germline CDR1 and CDR2 sequences are SGHTS and YDEGEE. The CDR3 spans 15 residues. V shed 1 base, J shed 0 bases, and the junction held 3 bases outside the gene matches. The CDR3 sequence: CASSLRGQLNTEAFF. The CDR3 DNA follows: TGTGCCAGCAGCTTGCGGGGACAGTTGAACACTGAAGCTTTCTTT.

V is TRBV6-5 and J is TRBJ2-7; possible D gene TRBD2, 7 bases. Per the germline V gene, CDR1 is MNHEY and CDR2 is SVGAGI. The CDR3 is made up of 15 amino acids. Trimming cost V 0 bases and J 7 bases, with 16 bases left between them. CDR3: CASSYSRGGDGEQYF. Written as DNA, the CDR3 is TGTGCCAGCAGTTACTCTAGGGGGGGAGATGGGGAGCAGTACTTC.

The rearrangement uses TRBV15 and TRBJ2-7; D remains unclear. This CDR3 spans 15 amino acids. The germline gives CDR1 LNHNV, CDR2 YYDKDF (reference sequence). The V end lost 0 bases, the J end lost 3 bases, and 12 bases lay between the germline ends. DNA for the CDR3: TGTGCCACCAGCAGAGATCTGGTTGAGGTCTACGAGCAGTACTTC. Protein: CATSRDLVEVYEQYF.

The V and J genes are TRBV29-1 and TRBJ2-7; 9 bases map to TRBD1. Germline CDR1 SQVTM, CDR2 ANQGSEA. The CDR3 extends over 14 amino acids. J lost 2 bases, V lost 2 bases, and 4 bases had no gene match. In nucleotides, the CDR3 is TGCAGCGTTGAACCGGGACAGGGAACCTACGAGCAGTACTTC. This sequence encodes CSVEPGQGTYEQYF.

This chain links TRBV4-3 with TRBJ1-6; D might be TRBD1 (6 bases). V gave up 6 bases and J gave up 5 bases, with 14 bases separating them. This CDR3 contains 15 residues. Germline V gives CDR1 LGHNA, CDR2 YSLEER. As DNA, the CDR3 is TGCGCCAGCAGTTTTTCCCGGACAGATAATTCACCCCTCCACTTT. Translating gives CASSFSRTDNSPLHF.

The genes are TRBV9 and TRBJ1-6; 8 bases agree with TRBD1. The germline gives CDR1 SGDLS, CDR2 YYNGEE. The CDR3 spans 14 residues. Trimming cost V 6 bases and J 8 bases; bases outside gene matches: 7. The CDR3 nucleotides read TGTGCCAGCAAGACAGGACAGGGTTATTCACCCCTCCACTTT. Translated, it gives CASKTGQGYSPLHF.

This sequence joins TRBV18 and TRBJ1-4, with 9 bases fitting TRBD1. The CDR3 sequence is 22 residues long. Per germline, CDR1 KGHSH and CDR2 LQKENI. The V gene end was trimmed by 6 bases and the J gene end by 1 base; junction bases not matched to a gene: 24. Here the CDR3 reads CASSPTGRPGQGYFQTNEKLFF. The CDR3 nucleotides are TGTGCCAGCTCTCCCACGGGGCGTCCGGGACAGGGATATTTTCAAACTAATGAAAAACTGTTTTTT.

The chain couples TRBV28 to TRBJ2-7; 9 nucleotides agree with TRBD2. The CDR3 sequence is 14 residues long. CDR1 and CDR2 (germline): MDHEN, SYDVKM. J was trimmed by 3 bases and V by 6 bases; bases with no gene match: 6. The chain's CDR3 is CASRDRLAVYEQYF. DNA of the CDR3: TGTGCCAGCAGGGACCGACTAGCGGTCTACGAGCAGTACTTC.

This clone was counted only a few times. The chain combines TRBV28 with TRBJ2-1, with D possibly matching TRBD2 (6 bases). Germline-derived CDR1 and CDR2 are MDHEN and SYDVKM. The CDR3 contains 14 residues. Trimming took off 6 bases at V and 1 base at J, with 10 bases between the two ends. CDR3 bases: TGTGCCAGCAGGTTGACTAGTTCCTACAATGAGCAGTTCTTC. Translated, it gives CASRLTSSYNEQFF.

The chain couples TRBV18 to TRBJ2-7; no firm D call. V gave up 4 bases and J gave up 6 bases, with 10 bases separating them. Germline assignment: CDR1 KGHSH and CDR2 LQKENI. The CDR3 runs to 12 residues. CDR3 DNA sequence: TGTGCCAGCTCACGCAACAGAGCCGAGCAGTACTTC. Translating gives CASSRNRAEQYF.

The genes are TRBV7-9 and TRBJ2-5; no clear D gene. Trimming left V 5 bases short and J 5 bases short, with 6 bases between. This CDR3 has 11 residues. Germline assignment: CDR1 SEHNR and CDR2 FQNEAQ (reference sequence). CDR3 loop: CASSRTETQYF. The CDR3 DNA sequence: TGTGCCAGCAGCCGTACTGAGACCCAGTACTTC. The variable domain in full, completed from reference TRBV7-9 and TRBJ2-5, reads DTGVSQNPRHKITKRGQNVTFRCDPISEHNRLYWYRQTLGQGPEFLTYFQNEAQLEKSRLLSDRFSAERPKGSFSTLEIQRTEQGDSAMYLCASSRTETQYFGPGTRLLVL.

V gene TRBV28 combines with J gene TRBJ2-7; 7 positions agree with TRBD2. CDR1 is MDHEN and CDR2 is SYDVKM in the germline V gene. Trimming at V came to 2 bases and at J to 2 bases, leaving 6 bases not matched to a gene. The length of the CDR3 is 15 residues. DNA for the CDR3: TGTGCCAGCAGTTTAAATAGCGGGTTTACCTACGAGCAGTACTTC. This encodes CASSLNSGFTYEQYF.

Only a few counts were recorded for this clone. This chain links TRBV12-5 with TRBJ2-2; 7 bases are a match to TRBD1. Germline CDR1 and CDR2: LGHNT and FRNRAP. V trimming: 7 bases; J trimming: 0 bases; junction bases outside the gene matches: 5. The CDR3 sequence is 15 residues long. In DNA, the CDR3 is TGTGCTAGTGCCCTCGGACAGGCGAACACCGGGGAGCTGTTTTTT. It is translated as CASALGQANTGELFF.

The chain carries TRBV5-5 and TRBJ2-7; TRBD1 is a possible D gene (5 bases). CDR1 and CDR2 from the germline V gene are SGHKS and YYEKEE (reference sequence). This CDR3 spans 14 amino acids. Between the trimmed V and J ends, which lost 4 bases and 2 bases, there was a span of 13 bases. CDR3 loop: CASSTPGATYEQYF. For the CDR3, the DNA is TGTGCCAGCAGCACACCTGGGGCCACCTACGAGCAGTACTTC.

This clone was observed once. This chain joins TRBV28 and TRBJ2-3; the D is unclear. V dropped 7 bases and J dropped 0 bases, with 5 bases sitting between them. This CDR3 has 12 residues. Germline V gives CDR1 MDHEN, CDR2 SYDVKM. CDR3 residues: CASTQSTDTQYF. CDR3 in DNA: TGTGCCAGCACACAGAGCACAGATACGCAGTATTTT.

This chain uses TRBV29-1 with TRBJ2-7, with a tentative D call TRBD2 (6 bases). The V and J ends lost 4 bases and 2 bases respectively, with 9 bases between them. Germline assignment: CDR1 SQVTM and CDR2 ANQGSEA. This CDR3 is 12 amino acids long. In nucleotides, the CDR3 is TGCAGCGTTGTTTGGGGGGCCTACGAGCAGTACTTC. It is translated as CSVVWGAYEQYF.

This clone was counted only a few times. The chain joins TRBV19 to TRBJ2-3; the match to TRBD2 covers 7 bases. V lost 7 bases to trimming and J lost 1 base; unmatched junction nucleotides: 8. CDR1 is LNHDA, CDR2 SQIVND, per germline (reference sequence). CDR3 size: 15 residues. CDR3 bases: TGTGCCAGTATCAGCGGGGACGCCGGCACAGATACGCAGTATTTT. As protein: CASISGDAGTDTQYF.

This clone has a handful of counts. The V call is TRBV5-6, the J call TRBJ2-7, with D maybe TRBD1 (5 bases). Germline V gene lookup returns CDR1 SGHDT and CDR2 YYEEEE. The CDR3 loop spans 13 amino acids. V lost 4 bases and J lost 2, with 10 bases in between. CDR3 DNA sequence: TGTGCCAGCAGCCAAACAGGTGCCTACGAGCAGTACTTC. It translates to CASSQTGAYEQYF. Filled out from reference TRBV5-6 and TRBJ2-7, the complete variable domain reads DAGVTQSPTHLIKTRGQQVTLRCSPKSGHDTVSWYQQALGQGPQFIFQYYEEEERQRGNFPDRFSGHQFPNYSSELNVNALLLGDSALYLCASSQTGAYEQYFGPGTRLTVT.

This clone was seen once. This rearrangement joins TRBV5-1 to TRBJ2-7, with 7 bases lining up with TRBD1. Germline lookup yields CDR1 SGHRS and CDR2 YFSETQ. The V and J ends lost 4 bases and 2 bases, in that order; junction bases with no gene match: 9. The CDR3 extends over 15 amino acids. The CDR3 DNA is TGCGCCAGCAGCCAAACAGGGGTAATAACCTACGAGCAGTACTTC. Amino acids: CASSQTGVITYEQYF.

This chain links TRBV5-8 with TRBJ2-2; 11 nucleotides match TRBD2. Per germline, CDR1 SGHTS and CDR2 YDEGEE. Losses at the gene ends were 5 bases for V and 1 base for J; bases not matched to a gene: 7. The CDR3 extends over 17 amino acids. The chain's CDR3 is CASSFTGTSGNTGELFF. The CDR3 coding sequence is TGTGCCAGCAGTTTTACCGGGACTAGCGGGAACACCGGGGAGCTGTTTTTT.

V usage is TRBV5-4 and J usage is TRBJ1-2; 11 bases fit TRBD1. V lost 0 bases, J lost 6 bases, and 4 bases stayed unmatched. The CDR3 is made up of 15 amino acids. CDR1 and CDR2 from the germline V gene are SGHNT and YYREEE (reference sequence). The CDR3 DNA reads TGTGCCAGCAGCTTGGTCGGACAGGGGGCGAATGGCTACACCTTC. Its protein is CASSLVGQGANGYTF.